These 5 T cell receptor beta chains were all obtained from the same sample, sequenced in a study of cytomegalovirus exposure and HLA in healthy donors. The PCR had 60 Vbeta and 13 Jbeta primers. Only in-frame clones appear in the TCRdb table, and some are missing; sequencing was by immunoSEQ multiplex PCR. The table counts tens of thousands of clones; approximately 10% lies in the top ten. The sequencing sample was made of PBMCs. The source is a woman aged 45-60 years in good health and CMV-seropositive.

The V gene is TRBV6-6, the J gene TRBJ2-2; maybe TRBD1 (5 bases). The CDR3 covers 15 residues. Trimming removed 5 bases at V and 0 bases at J, with 10 bases between. Germline V gene sequence: CDR1 MNHNY, CDR2 SVGAGI (reference sequence). The CDR3 coding sequence is TGTGCCAGCAGTACCCCAGGGCCGAACACCGGGGAGCTGTTTTTT. Translating it yields CASSTPGPNTGELFF.

The CDR3 loop reads CAISTGVYEKLFF. The CDR3 DNA is TGTGCGATTAGTACAGGGGTGTACGAAAAACTGTTTTTT. The chain carries TRBV10-3 and TRBJ1-4, with TRBD1 matching over 7 bases. Germline CDR1 is ENHRY and CDR2 is SYGVKD. CDR3 length equals 13 residues.

The chain links TRBV7-9 to TRBJ2-4, with TRBD2 matching over 9 bases. The CDR3 is made up of 14 amino acids. Germline CDR1 is SEHNR and CDR2 is FQNEAQ (reference sequence). After removal of 4 bases from V and 6 bases from J, the junction contained 4 bases not matched to a gene. The CDR3 bases are TGTGCCAGCAGCTCCACGACTAGCGGAAACATTCAGTACTTC. It codes for CASSSTTSGNIQYF.

The chain employs TRBV7-9 and TRBJ2-7; tentatively, D is TRBD1 (5 bases). Germline V CDR1 and CDR2: SEHNR, FQNEAQ (reference sequence). The CDR3 covers 13 residues. V was pared by 1 base and J by 3 bases, with 7 bases between. The CDR3 region has the DNA TGTGCCAGCAGCTTAGGACAGCTCTACGAGCAGTACTTC. Amino acid sequence: CASSLGQLYEQYF.

This chain joins TRBV10-3 and TRBJ2-1, with a tentative D call TRBD2 (6 bases). Trimming shortened V by 10 bases and J by 8 bases, and 15 bases separated the two germline ends. Germline V gene lookup returns CDR1 ENHRY and CDR2 SYGVKD. This CDR3 comprises 12 residues. The CDR3 DNA reads TGTGCCACCGCGACTAGAGGGGATGAGCAGTTCTTC. It translates to CATATRGDEQFF.